A single sample is the source of the 7 T cell receptor beta chains below, sequenced in a study of vaccination effects on CD4 cells after COVID-19. Assay: immunoSEQ multiplex PCR; the TCRdb copy retains only in-frame clones and omits some. The sample shows 50,000 to 75,000 clones, approximately 80% of them seen only once. The antigens for these receptors are not known. After expansion with viral peptide pools in the ViraFEST assay, antigen-specific CD4+ T cells were sequenced. Researchers isolated CD4+ T cells once about 11 days of culture had elapsed. The input for sequencing was CD4+ T cells from PBMCs cultured with HCoV-229E spike peptides, taken before COVID-19 vaccination. These receptors all stem from a human donor who received a COVID-19 vaccine.

This sequence joins TRBV15 and TRBJ2-3, with D maybe TRBD2 (5 bases). This CDR3 has 14 residues. Germline V gene sequence: CDR1 LNHNV, CDR2 YYDKDF (reference sequence). V was cut by 5 bases and J by 2 bases, with 11 bases left in between. The chain's CDR3 is CATSQAALTDTQYF. The DNA for the CDR3 is TGTGCCACCAGCCAAGCGGCCCTCACAGATACGCAGTATTTT.

The genes are TRBV6-5 and TRBJ2-5; 7 bases map to TRBD2. The CDR3 has 12 residues. The V segment lost 8 bases and the J segment 5 bases; nucleotides outside the gene matches: 5. Germline values: CDR1 MNHEY, CDR2 SVGAGI. The CDR3 bases are TGTGCCAGCGGGAGGGTAGTCGAGACCCAGTACTTC. Its protein is CASGRVVETQYF.

This chain uses TRBV6-4 with TRBJ1-2, with 7 bases that match TRBD1. This CDR3 comprises 13 residues. Germline CDR1 MRHNA, CDR2 SNTAGT. V lost 6 bases, J lost 6 bases, and 7 bases stayed unmatched. The CDR3 spells CASRRTGVDGYTF. The CDR3 nucleotides are TGTGCCAGCAGACGAACAGGGGTGGATGGCTACACCTTC.

The gene calls are TRBV5-1 and TRBJ2-5; D possibly corresponds to TRBD1 (6 bases). CDR3 length equals 13 residues. The V end was cut by 7 bases, the J end by 5 bases, with 15 bases between. Germline CDR1 is SGHRS and CDR2 is YFSETQ. CDR3 sequence: CASGDQGRETQYF. The CDR3 DNA is TGCGCCAGCGGCGACCAGGGGCGGGAGACCCAGTACTTC.

CDR3 amino acids: CASSLMGPGQGEQFF. Written as DNA, the CDR3 is TGTGCCAGCAGCTTAATGGGACCAGGTCAGGGTGAGCAGTTCTTC. The chain carries TRBV7-9 and TRBJ2-1, with D perhaps matching TRBD1 or TRBD2 (5 bases each). The CDR3 sequence is 15 residues long. The V and J ends lost 2 bases and 9 bases respectively, with 17 bases between them. Germline V lookup: CDR1 SEHNR, CDR2 FQNEAQ (reference sequence).

The table lists this clone with a count of one. This rearrangement joins TRBV6-5 to TRBJ1-4, with D possibly being TRBD1 (6 bases). There are 14 residues in the CDR3. CDR1 and CDR2 (germline): MNHEY, SVGAGI. Trimming shortened V by 10 bases and J by 4 bases, and 16 bases separated the two germline ends. The CDR3 bases are TGTGCCACCGGGGGGCTTCAGAGTAATGAAAAACTGTTTTTT. Encoded protein: CATGGLQSNEKLFF.

The V call is TRBV28, the J call TRBJ1-2, with D unresolved. In germline, CDR1 is MDHEN, CDR2 SYDVKM. CDR3 length equals 13 residues. Trimming left V 8 bases short and J 5 bases short, with 15 bases between. The CDR3 bases are TGTGCCAGCTATGGAGTCTTTGATTATGGCTACACCTTC. Protein sequence: CASYGVFDYGYTF.